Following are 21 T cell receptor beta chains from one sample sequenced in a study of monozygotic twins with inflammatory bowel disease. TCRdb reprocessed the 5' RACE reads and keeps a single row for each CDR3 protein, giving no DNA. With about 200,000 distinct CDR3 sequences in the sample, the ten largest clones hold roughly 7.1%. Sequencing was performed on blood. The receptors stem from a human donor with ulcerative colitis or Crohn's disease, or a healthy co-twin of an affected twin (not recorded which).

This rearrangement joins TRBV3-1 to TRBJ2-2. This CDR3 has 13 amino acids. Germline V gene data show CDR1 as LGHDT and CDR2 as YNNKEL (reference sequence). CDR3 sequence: CASSQVKPGELFF. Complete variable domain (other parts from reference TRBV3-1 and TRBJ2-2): DTAVSQTPKYLVTQMGNDKSIKCEQNLGHDTMYWYKQDSKKFLKIMFSYNNKELIINETVPNRFSPKSPDKAHLNLHINSLELGDSAVYFCASSQVKPGELFFGEGSRLTVL.

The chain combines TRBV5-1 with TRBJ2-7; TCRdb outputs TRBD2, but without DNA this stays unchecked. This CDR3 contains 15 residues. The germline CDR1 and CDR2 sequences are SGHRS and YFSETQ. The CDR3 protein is CASSLVPGTEYEQYF.

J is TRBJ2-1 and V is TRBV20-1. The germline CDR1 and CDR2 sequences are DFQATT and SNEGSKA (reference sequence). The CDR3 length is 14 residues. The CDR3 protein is CSAKQGVSYNEQFF.

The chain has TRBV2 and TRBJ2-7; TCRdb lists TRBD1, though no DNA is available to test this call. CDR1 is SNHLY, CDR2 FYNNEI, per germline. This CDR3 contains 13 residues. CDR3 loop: CASSSTGTYEQYF.

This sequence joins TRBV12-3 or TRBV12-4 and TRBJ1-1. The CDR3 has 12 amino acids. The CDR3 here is CASSSESTEAFF.

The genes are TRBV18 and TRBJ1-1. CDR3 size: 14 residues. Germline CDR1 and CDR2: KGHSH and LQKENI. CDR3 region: CASSPPAPRTEAFF.

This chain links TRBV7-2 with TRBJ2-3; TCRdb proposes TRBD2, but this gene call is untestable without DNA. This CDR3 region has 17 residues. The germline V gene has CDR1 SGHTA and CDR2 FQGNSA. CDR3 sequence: CASSLTGTSGGIDTQYF. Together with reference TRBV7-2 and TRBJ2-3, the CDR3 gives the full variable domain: GAGVSQSPSNKVTEKGKDVELRCDPISGHTALYWYRQSLGQGLEFLIYFQGNSAPDKSGLPSDRFSAERTGGSVSTLTIQRTQQEDSAVYLCASSLTGTSGGIDTQYFGPGTRLTVL.

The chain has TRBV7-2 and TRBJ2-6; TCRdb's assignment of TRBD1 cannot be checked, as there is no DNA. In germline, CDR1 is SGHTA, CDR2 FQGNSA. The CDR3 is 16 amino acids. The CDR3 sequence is CASSGEGGGGANVLTF.

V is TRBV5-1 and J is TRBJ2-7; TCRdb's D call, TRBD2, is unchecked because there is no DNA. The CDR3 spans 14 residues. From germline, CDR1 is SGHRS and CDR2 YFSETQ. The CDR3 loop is CASSPAGSAYEQYF.

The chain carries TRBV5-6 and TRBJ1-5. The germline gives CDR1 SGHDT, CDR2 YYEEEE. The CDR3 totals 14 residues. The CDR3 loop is CASSLEGLAGPQHF.

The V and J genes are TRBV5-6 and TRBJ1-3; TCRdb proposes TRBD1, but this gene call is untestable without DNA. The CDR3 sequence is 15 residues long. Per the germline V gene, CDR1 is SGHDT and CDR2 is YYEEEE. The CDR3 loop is CASSGTGSFGNTIYF.

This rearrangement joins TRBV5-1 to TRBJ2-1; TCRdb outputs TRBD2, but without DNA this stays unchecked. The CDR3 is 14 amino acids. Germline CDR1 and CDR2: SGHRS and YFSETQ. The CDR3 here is CASSVAGSYNEQFF.

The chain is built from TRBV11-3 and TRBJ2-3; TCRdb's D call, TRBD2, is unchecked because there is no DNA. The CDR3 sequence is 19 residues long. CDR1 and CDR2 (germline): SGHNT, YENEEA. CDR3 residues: CASSLGARTWSGVVDTQYF.

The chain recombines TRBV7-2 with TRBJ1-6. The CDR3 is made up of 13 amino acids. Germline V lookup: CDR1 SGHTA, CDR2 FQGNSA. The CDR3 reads CASSSWTDSPLHF.

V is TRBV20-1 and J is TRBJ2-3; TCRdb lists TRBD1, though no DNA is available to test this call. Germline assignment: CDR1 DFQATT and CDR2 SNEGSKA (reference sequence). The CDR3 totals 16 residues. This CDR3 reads CSARDQGVGGTDTQYF.

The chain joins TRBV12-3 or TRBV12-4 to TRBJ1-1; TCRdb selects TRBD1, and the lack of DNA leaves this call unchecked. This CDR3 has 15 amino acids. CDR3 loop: CASSLAGRGVTEAFF.

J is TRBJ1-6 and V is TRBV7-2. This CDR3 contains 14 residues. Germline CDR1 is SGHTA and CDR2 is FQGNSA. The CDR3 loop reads CASSLEDLGTPLHF.

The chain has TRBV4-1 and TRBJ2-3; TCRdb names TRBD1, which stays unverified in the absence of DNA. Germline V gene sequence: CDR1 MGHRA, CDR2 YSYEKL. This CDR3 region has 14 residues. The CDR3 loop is CASSQEGRTDTQYF.

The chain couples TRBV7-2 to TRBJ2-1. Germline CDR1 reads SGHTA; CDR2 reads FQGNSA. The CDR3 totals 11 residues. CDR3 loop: CASSNFDEQFF. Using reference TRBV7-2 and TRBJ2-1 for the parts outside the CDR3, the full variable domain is GAGVSQSPSNKVTEKGKDVELRCDPISGHTALYWYRQSLGQGLEFLIYFQGNSAPDKSGLPSDRFSAERTGGSVSTLTIQRTQQEDSAVYLCASSNFDEQFFGPGTRLTVL.

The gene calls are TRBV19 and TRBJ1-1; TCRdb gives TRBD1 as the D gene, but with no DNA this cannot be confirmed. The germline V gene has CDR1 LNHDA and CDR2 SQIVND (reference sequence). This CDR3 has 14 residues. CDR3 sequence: CASSIGQKNTEAFF.

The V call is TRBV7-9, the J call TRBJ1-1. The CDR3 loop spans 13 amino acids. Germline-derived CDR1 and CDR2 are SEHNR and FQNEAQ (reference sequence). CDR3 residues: CASGPARSTEAFF.